A single sample gave rise to the 7 T cell receptor beta chains below, sequenced in a study of shared clonotypes between healthy human individuals (dated by TCRdb to the early 2020s). Receptor libraries were prepared by the immunoSEQ multiplex PCR assay. The table comes from immuneACCESS by way of TCRdb, which keeps in-frame sequences with V and J called. Part of the clones is missing from these tables; in studies checked, under half for an unresolved V gene and the rest for unknown reasons. The sample table shows around 100,000 clones, and 65% to 75% are seen once. The ten largest make up almost 25% of the sample. The specimen sequenced was memory CD8+ T cells sorted from blood. The cell subset or site label, as the study defines it: CD45RO+ cells pooled with CCR7-negative TemRA cells. The receptor source for this set is a woman aged 30 to 39 in good health.

In this sample, this clone turned up a few times. The gene calls are TRBV27 and TRBJ2-7; unclear D gene. Trimming shortened V by 8 bases and J by 2 bases, and 4 bases separated the two germline ends. CDR1 is MNHEY and CDR2 is SMNVEV in the germline V gene (reference sequence). The CDR3 runs 10 residues. CDR3 amino acids: CASGTYEQYF. DNA of the CDR3: TGTGCCAGCGGAACCTACGAGCAGTACTTC.

This clone was observed a single time. V usage is TRBV6-6 and J usage is TRBJ1-1, with 9 bases lining up with TRBD1. From germline, CDR1 is MNHNY and CDR2 SVGAGI (reference sequence). The CDR3 runs 14 residues. With V trimmed by 5 bases and J by 1 base, 2 bases remained unmatched. The CDR3 here is CASSNRGQNTEAFF. As DNA, the CDR3 is TGTGCCAGCAGTAACAGGGGGCAGAACACTGAAGCTTTCTTT.

The rearrangement uses TRBV19 and TRBJ1-5; the match to TRBD1 covers 12 bases. The germline CDR1 and CDR2 sequences are LNHDA and SQIVND (reference sequence). J gave up 6 bases and V 7 bases, and 13 bases lay outside the gene matches. This CDR3 has 17 residues. DNA for the CDR3: TGTGCCAGTAAGAAAAACCGGGACAGGGGGCTAGGTCAGCCCCAGCATTTT. It specifies CASKKNRDRGLGQPQHF.

The rearrangement joins TRBV7-2 to TRBJ2-2; D is uncertain. The germline gives CDR1 SGHTA, CDR2 FQGNSA. This CDR3 is built from 16 residues. V lost 5 bases, J lost 1 base, and 14 bases lay in between. The CDR3 loop is CASSPSETVNTGELFF. The CDR3 coding sequence is TGTGCCAGCAGCCCCTCCGAGACTGTGAACACCGGGGAGCTGTTTTTT.

The CDR3: CATLRAVNTGELFF. The CDR3, as DNA: TGTGCCACTCTCCGGGCGGTGAACACCGGGGAGCTGTTTTTT. The chain couples TRBV15 to TRBJ2-2; D is unclear. Trimming took off 9 bases at V and 1 base at J, with 12 bases between the two ends. The CDR3 sequence is 14 residues long. Germline V gene data show CDR1 as LNHNV and CDR2 as YYDKDF (reference sequence).

CDR3 in DNA: TGTGCCAGCAGTGACTCGGACTCCTACGAGCAGTACTTC. It specifies CASSDSDSYEQYF. V usage is TRBV2 and J usage is TRBJ2-7, with no clear D. Germline values: CDR1 SNHLY, CDR2 FYNNEI. CDR3 length: 13 residues. V gave up 3 bases and J gave up 0 bases, with 6 bases separating them.

The genes are TRBV20-1 and TRBJ1-1; possible D gene TRBD1, 5 bases. The V gene lost 6 bases and the J gene lost 5 bases, with 10 bases spanning the gap. CDR1 and CDR2 (germline): DFQATT, SNEGSKA (reference sequence). This CDR3 region has 11 residues. The CDR3 sequence: CSAGTETEAFF. Here the CDR3 DNA reads TGCAGTGCAGGGACGGAGACTGAAGCTTTCTTT.